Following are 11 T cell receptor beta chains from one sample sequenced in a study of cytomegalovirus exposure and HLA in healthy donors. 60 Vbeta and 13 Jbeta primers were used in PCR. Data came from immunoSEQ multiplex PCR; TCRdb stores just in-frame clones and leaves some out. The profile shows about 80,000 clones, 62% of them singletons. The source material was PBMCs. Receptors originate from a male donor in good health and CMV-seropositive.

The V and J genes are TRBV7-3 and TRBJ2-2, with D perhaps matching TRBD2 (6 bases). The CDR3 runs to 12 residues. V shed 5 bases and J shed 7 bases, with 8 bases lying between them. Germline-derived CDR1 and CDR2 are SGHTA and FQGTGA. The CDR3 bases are TGTGCCAGCAGCCCTAGCGTCGGGGAGCTGTTTTTT. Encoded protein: CASSPSVGELFF.

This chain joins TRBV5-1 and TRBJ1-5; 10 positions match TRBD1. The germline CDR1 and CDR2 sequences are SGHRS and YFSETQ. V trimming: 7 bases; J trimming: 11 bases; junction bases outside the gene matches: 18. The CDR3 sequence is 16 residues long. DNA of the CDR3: TGCGCCAGCTCAGTAGGGACAGGGGACCGAGGGGAGGCCCAGCATTTT. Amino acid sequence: CASSVGTGDRGEAQHF.

CDR3 nucleotides: TGTGCCAGCAGTTTATTATGGGAGGGCGCTGAAGCTTTCTTT. Protein sequence: CASSLLWEGAEAFF. The chain carries TRBV28 and TRBJ1-1; D is unresolved. Germline assignment: CDR1 MDHEN and CDR2 SYDVKM. Trimming cost V 1 base and J 6 bases, with 12 bases left between them. The CDR3 loop spans 14 amino acids.

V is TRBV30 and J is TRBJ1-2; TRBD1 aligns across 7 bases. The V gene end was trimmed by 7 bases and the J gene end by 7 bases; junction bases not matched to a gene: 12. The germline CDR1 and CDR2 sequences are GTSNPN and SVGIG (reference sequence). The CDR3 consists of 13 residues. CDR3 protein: CAFDPTGKSGYTF. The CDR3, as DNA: TGTGCCTTTGACCCGACAGGGAAGAGTGGCTACACCTTC. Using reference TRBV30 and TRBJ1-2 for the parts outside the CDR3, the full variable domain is SQTIHQWPATLVQPVGSPLSLECTVEGTSNPNLYWYRQAAGRGLQLLFYSVGIGQISSEVPQNLSASRPQDRQFILSSKKLLLSDSGFYLCAFDPTGKSGYTFGSGTRLTVV.

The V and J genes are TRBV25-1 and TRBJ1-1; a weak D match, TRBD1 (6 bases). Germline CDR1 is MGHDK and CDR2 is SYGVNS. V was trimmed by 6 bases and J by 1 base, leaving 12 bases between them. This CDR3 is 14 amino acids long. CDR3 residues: CASRTGTANTEAFF. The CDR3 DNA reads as TGTGCCAGCAGAACAGGGACGGCGAACACTGAAGCTTTCTTT.

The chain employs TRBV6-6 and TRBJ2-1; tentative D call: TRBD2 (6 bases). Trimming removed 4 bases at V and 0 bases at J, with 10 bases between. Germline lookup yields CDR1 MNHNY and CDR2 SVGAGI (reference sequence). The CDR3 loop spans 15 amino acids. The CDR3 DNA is TGTGCCAGCAGTTCCGGGGGTAGCTCCTACAATGAGCAGTTCTTC. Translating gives CASSSGGSSYNEQFF.

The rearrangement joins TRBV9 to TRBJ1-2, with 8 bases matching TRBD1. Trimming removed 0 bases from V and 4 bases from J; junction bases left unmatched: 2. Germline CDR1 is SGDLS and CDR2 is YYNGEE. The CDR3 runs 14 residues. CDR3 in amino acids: CASSVGQGSYGYTF. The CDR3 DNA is TGTGCCAGCAGCGTAGGACAGGGGAGCTATGGCTACACCTTC.

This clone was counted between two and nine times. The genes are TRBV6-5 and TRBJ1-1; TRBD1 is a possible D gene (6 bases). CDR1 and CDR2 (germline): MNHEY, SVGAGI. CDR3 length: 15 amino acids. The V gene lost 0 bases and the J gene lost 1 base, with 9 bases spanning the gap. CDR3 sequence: CASSYSGHSNTEAFF. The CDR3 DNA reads TGTGCCAGCAGTTACTCGGGACATTCGAACACTGAAGCTTTCTTT.

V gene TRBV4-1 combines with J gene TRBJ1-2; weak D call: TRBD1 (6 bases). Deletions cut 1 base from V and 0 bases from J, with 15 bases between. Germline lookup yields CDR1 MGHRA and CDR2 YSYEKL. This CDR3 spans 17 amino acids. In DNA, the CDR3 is TGCGCCAGCAGCCAAGTAGTGGGAAACAGGGCTAACTATGGCTACACCTTC. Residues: CASSQVVGNRANYGYTF.

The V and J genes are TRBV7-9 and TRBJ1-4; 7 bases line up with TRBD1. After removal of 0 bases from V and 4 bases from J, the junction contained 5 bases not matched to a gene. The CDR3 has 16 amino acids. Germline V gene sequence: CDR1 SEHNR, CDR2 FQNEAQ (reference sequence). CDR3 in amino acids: CASSLATGPLNEKLFF. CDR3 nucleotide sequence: TGTGCCAGCAGCTTAGCGACAGGGCCCCTTAATGAAAAACTGTTTTTT.

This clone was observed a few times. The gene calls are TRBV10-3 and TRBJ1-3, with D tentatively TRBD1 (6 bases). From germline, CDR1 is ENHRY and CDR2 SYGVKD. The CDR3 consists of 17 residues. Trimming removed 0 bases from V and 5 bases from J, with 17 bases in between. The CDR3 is CAISESRTDQLRNTIYF. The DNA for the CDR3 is TGTGCCATCAGTGAGTCGAGGACAGATCAGTTAAGAAACACCATATATTTT.